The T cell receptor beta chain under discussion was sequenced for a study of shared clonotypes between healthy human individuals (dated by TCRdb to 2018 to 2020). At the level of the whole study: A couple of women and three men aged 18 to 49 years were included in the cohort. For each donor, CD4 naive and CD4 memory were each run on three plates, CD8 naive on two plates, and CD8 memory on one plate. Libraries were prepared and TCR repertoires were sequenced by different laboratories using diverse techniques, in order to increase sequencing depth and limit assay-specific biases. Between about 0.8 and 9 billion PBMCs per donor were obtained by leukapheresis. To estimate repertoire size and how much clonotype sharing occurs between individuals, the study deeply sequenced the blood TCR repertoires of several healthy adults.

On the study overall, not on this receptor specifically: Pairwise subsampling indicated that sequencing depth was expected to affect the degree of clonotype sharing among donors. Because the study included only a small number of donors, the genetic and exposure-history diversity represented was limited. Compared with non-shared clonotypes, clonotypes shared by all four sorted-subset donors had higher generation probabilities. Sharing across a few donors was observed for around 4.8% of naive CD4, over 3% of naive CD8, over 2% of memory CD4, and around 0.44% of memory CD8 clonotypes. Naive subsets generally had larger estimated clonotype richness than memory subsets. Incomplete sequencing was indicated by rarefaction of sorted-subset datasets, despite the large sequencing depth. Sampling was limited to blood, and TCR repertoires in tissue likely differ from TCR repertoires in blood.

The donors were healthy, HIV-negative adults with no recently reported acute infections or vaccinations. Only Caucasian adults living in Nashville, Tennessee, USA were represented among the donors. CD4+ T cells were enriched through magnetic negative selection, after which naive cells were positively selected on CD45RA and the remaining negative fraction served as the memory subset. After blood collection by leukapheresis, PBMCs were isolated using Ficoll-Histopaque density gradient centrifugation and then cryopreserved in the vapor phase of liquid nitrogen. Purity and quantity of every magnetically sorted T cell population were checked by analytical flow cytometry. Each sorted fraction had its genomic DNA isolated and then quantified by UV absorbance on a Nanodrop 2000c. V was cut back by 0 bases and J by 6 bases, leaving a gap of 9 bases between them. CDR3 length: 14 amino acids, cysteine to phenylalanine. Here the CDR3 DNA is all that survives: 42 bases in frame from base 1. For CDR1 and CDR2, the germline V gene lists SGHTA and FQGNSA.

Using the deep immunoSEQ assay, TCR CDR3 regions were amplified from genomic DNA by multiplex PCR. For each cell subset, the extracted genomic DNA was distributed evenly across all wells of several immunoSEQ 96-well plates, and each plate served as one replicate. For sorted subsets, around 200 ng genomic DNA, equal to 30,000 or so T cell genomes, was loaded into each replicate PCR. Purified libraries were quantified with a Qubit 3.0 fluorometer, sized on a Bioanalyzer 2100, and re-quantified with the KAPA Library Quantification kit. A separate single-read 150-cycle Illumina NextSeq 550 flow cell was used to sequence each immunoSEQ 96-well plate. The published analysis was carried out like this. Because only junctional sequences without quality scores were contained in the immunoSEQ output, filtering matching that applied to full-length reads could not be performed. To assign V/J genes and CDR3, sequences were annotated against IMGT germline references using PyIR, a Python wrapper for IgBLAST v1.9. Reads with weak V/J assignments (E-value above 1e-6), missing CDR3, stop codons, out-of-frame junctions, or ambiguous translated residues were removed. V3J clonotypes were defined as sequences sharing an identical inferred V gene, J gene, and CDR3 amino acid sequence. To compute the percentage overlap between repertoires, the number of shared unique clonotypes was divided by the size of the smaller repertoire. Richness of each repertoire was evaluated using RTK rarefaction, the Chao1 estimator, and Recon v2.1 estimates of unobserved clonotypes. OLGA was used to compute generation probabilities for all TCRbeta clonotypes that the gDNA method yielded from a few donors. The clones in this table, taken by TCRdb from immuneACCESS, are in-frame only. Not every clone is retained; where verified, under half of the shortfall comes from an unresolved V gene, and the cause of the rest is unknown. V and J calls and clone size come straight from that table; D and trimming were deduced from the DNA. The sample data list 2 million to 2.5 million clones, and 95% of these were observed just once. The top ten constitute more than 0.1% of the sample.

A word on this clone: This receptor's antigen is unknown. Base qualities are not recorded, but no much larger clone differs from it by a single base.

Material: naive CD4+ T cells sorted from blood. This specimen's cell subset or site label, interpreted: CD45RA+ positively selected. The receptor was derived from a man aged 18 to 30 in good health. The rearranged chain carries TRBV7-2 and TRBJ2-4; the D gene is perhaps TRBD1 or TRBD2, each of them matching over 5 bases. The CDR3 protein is CASSLASGLNIQYF. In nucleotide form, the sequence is TGTGCCAGCAGCTTAGCCTCGGGGCTAAACATTCAGTACTTC.